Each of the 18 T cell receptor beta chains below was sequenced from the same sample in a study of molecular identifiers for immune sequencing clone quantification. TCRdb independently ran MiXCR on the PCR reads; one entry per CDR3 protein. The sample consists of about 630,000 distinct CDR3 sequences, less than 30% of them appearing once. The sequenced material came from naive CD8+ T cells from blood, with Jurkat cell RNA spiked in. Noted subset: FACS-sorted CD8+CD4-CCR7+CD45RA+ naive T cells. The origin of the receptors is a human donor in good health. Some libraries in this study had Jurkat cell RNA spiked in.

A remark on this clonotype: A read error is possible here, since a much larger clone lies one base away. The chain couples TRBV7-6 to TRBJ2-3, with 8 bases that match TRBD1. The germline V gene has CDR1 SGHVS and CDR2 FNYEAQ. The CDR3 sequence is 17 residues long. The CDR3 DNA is TGTGCCCGCAGTGGAGACCGGGACAGGATAGTGGGAGATACGCAGTATTTT. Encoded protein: CARSGDRDRIVGDTQYF.

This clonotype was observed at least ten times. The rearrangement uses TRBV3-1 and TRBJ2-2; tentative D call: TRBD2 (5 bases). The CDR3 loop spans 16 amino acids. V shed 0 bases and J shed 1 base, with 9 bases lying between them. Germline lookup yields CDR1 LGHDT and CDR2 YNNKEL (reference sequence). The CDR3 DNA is TGTGCCAGCAGCCAAGATTTCGGGGTGAACACCGGGGAGCTGTTTTTT. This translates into CASSQDFGVNTGELFF. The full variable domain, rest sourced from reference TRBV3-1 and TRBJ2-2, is DTAVSQTPKYLVTQMGNDKSIKCEQNLGHDTMYWYKQDSKKFLKIMFSYNNKELIINETVPNRFSPKSPDKAHLNLHINSLELGDSAVYFCASSQDFGVNTGELFFGEGSRLTVL.

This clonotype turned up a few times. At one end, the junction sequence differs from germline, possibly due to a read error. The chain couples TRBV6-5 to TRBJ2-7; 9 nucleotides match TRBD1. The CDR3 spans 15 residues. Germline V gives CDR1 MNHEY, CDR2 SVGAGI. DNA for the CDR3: TGTGCCAGCAGTTACGCCCGACAGGGGGAATACGGGCAGTACTTC. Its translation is CASSYARQGEYGQYF.

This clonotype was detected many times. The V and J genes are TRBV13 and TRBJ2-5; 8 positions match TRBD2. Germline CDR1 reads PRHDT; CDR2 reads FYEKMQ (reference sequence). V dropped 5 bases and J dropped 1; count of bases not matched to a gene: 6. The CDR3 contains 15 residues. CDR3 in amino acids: CASSVTGTSQETQYF. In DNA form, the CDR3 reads TGTGCCAGCAGCGTAACCGGGACTAGCCAAGAGACCCAGTACTTC.

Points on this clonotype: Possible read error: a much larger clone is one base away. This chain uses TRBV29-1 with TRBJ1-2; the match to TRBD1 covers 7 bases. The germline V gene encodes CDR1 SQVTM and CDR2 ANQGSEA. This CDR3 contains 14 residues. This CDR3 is CSAADRDTIYGFTF. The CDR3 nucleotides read TGCAGCGCCGCAGACAGGGACACCATCTATGGCTTCACCTTC.

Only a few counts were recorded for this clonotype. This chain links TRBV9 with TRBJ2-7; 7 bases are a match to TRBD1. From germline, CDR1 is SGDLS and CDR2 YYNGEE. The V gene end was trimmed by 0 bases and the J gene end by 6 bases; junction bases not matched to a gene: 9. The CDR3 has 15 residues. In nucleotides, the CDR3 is TGTGCCAGCAGCGTAGCCCGGGACAGTGAGGTCGAGCAGTACTTC. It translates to CASSVARDSEVEQYF.

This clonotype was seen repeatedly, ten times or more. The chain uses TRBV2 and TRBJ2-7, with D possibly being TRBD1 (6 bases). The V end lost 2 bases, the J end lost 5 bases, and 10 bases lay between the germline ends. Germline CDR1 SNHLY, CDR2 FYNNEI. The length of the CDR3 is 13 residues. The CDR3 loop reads CASSEWGPHEQYF. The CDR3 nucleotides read TGTGCCAGCAGTGAATGGGGGCCCCACGAGCAGTACTTC.

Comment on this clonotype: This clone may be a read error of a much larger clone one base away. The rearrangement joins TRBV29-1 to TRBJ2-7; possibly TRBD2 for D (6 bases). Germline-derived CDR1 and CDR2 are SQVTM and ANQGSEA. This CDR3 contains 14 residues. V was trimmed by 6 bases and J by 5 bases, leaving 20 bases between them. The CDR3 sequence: CSVSGEAFPHEQYF. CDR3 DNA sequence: TGCAGCGTCTCCGGGGAGGCTTTCCCCCACGAGCAGTACTTC.

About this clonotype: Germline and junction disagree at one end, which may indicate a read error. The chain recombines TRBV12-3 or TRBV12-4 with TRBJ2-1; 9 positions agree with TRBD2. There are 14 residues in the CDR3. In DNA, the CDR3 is TGCGCCAGCAGCACTAGCGGGTCCTACAATGAGCAGTTCTTC. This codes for CASSTSGSYNEQFF.

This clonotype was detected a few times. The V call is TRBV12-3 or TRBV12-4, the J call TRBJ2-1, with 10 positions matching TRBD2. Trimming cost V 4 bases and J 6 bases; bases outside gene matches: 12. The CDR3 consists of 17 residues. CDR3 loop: CASSSERGGPFINEQFF. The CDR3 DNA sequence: TGTGCCAGCAGTTCTGAGCGGGGGGGACCTTTTATCAATGAGCAGTTCTTC.

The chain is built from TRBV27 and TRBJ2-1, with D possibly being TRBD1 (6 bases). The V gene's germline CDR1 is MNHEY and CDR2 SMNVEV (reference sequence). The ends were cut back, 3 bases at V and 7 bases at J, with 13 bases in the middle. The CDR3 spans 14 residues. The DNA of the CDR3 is TGTGCCAGCAGTTTTAGGGGGACGTCGAATGAGCAGTTCTTC. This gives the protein CASSFRGTSNEQFF.

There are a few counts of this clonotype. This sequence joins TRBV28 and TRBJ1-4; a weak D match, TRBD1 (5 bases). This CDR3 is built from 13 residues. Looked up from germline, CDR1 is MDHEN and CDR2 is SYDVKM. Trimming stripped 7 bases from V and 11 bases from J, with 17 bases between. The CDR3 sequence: CASNGGWGGKLFF. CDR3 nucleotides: TGTGCCAGCAACGGTGGATGGGGGGGGAAACTGTTTTTT.

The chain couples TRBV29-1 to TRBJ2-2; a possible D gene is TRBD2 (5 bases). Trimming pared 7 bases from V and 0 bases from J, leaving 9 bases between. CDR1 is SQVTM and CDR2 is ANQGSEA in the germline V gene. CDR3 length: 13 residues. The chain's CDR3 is CSAEGANTGELFF. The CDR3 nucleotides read TGCAGCGCCGAGGGTGCGAACACCGGGGAGCTGTTTTTT.

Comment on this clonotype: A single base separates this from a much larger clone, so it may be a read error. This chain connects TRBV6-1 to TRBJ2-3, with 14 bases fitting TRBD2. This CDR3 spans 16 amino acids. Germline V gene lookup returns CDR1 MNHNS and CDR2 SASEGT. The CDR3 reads CDSILTSGGARDTQYF. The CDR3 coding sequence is TGTGACAGCATCCTGACTAGCGGGGGGGCCCGGGATACGCAGTATTTT.

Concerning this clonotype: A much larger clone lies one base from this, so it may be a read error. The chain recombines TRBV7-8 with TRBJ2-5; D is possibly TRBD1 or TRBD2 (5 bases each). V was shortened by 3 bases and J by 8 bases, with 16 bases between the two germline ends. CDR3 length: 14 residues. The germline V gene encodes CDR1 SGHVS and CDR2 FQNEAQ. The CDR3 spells CASSLTGAPDTQYF. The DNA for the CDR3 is TGTGCCAGCAGCTTGACCGGGGCACCAGATACCCAGTACTTC.

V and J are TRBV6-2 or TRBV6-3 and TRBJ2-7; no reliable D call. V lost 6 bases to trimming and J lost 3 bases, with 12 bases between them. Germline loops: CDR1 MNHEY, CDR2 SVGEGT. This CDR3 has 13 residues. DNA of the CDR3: TGTGCCAGCAGCCTTCATGAATACTACGAGCAGTACTTC. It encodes CASSLHEYYEQYF.

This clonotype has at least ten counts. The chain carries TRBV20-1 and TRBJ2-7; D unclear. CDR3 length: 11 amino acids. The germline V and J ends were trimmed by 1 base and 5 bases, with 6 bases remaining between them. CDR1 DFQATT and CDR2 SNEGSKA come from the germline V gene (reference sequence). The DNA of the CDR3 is TGCAGTGCTAGAGTCGGCGACGAGCAGTACTTC. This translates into CSARVGDEQYF.

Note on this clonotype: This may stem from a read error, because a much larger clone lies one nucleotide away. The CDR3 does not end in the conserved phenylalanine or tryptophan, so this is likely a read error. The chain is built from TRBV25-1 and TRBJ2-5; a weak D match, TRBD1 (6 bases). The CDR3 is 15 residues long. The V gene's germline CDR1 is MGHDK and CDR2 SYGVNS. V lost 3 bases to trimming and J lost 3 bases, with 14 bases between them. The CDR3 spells CASSDQGFLEETQYL. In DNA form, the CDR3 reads TGTGCCAGCAGTGACCAGGGGTTTCTTGAAGAGACCCAGTACCTC.